This T cell receptor (beta chain) was sequenced during a study of CD8 T cells in Susac syndrome. TCR beta was sequenced from blood CD8+ and CD4+ T cells. While CD8+ and CD4+ T cells were isolated negatively, TEMRA cells were enriched by FACS. Of note for this clonotype: Antigen unknown.

When the RNA was reverse transcribed, random hexamers were used with an input of roughly 0.5 to 1 ug. TCRdb redid the calling of the immunoSEQ multiplex PCR reads with MiXCR, one entry per CDR3 protein. The sample lists 210,000 or so distinct CDR3 sequences, approximately 94% seen once, with 0.15% in the top ten. Findings of the study overall: Expansion of clones was not seen in the CD4+ T cell repertoires of Susac syndrome.

The V end was cut by 7 bases, the J end by 1 base, with 25 bases between. The CDR3 runs 18 residues. CDR1 and CDR2 from the germline V gene are LGHDT and YNNKEL (reference sequence). Sequenced material: CD4+ T cells from PBMCs. The source is a human donor with Susac syndrome. The chain employs TRBV3-1 and TRBJ2-5; D is perhaps TRBD2 (6 bases). CDR3 DNA: TGTGCCAGCACCCCACCGGATCCCCTGGGACTGATCCAAGAGACCCAGTACTTC. Its protein product is CASTPPDPLGLIQETQYF.